This T cell receptor beta chain emerged from a study of cytomegalovirus exposure and HLA in healthy donors. Overall study context: Genotyping of roughly 400 donors showed that 80% to 85% belonged to the Caucasian-associated ancestry cluster. Study-wide points: A later analysis found most CMV-associated TCR beta chains apparently HLA-restricted.

PCR used 60 Vbeta primers and 13 Jbeta primers. Assay used: immunoSEQ multiplex PCR; TCRdb lists only in-frame clones, some missing. The sample holds about 120,000 clones; around 60% are singletons and the top ten take more than 8.5%. The germline V gene encodes CDR1 SEHNR and CDR2 FQNEAQ (reference sequence). The V gene lost 6 bases and the J gene lost 0 bases, with 5 bases spanning the gap. The CDR3 runs 13 residues. This clone was seen only once. The target antigen is unknown. This sequence originates from a man aged 40-49 years in good health and CMV-seropositive. The rearrangement joins TRBV7-9 to TRBJ2-2; D unresolved. The sample consisted of PBMCs. In DNA form, the CDR3 reads TGTGCCAGCAGTTCAACGAACACCGGGGAGCTGTTTTTT. Translating it yields CASSSTNTGELFF.